This TCR beta chain is drawn from a study of regulatory dendritic cells for organ transplantation. The wider study: Regulatory dendritic cells came from monocytes given vitamin D3 and IL-10.

TCRdb's table, derived via immunoSEQ multiplex PCR, lists solely in-frame clones and lacks some. The sample shows 9,500 to 15,000 clones, approximately 75% of them seen only once. Regarding the study as a whole: Memory CD8+ clonal expansion seemed more limited with regulatory than mature dendritic cells. Naive T cells showed high diversity, memory cells less, memory CD8+ least.

V shed 2 bases and J shed 0 bases, with 15 bases lying between them. CDR3 size: 17 residues. CDR1 and CDR2 from the germline V gene are SGHRS and YFSETQ. In regard to this clone: The antigen is unknown.

Allogeneic regulatory or mature dendritic cells were co-cultured for 5 days with CFSE-labeled sorted T cells at 1:10. The sequencing sample was made of naive CD8+ T cells from blood cultured with regulatory dendritic cells. Subset defined: CD45RA+ naive T cells. The TCR comes from a human donor in good health. V is TRBV5-1 and J is TRBJ1-3; D is possibly TRBD1 (5 bases). In DNA, the CDR3 is TGCGCCAGCAGCTTATGGGGCCGCACTCTCTCTGGAAACACCATATATTTT. This translates into CASSLWGRTLSGNTIYF. Full variable domain (remainder filled in from reference TRBV5-1 and TRBJ1-3): KAGVTQTPRYLIKTRGQQVTLSCSPISGHRSVSWYQQTPGQGLQFLFEYFSETQRNKGNFPGRFSGRQFSNSRSEMNVSTLELGDSALYLCASSLWGRTLSGNTIYFGEGSWLTVV.